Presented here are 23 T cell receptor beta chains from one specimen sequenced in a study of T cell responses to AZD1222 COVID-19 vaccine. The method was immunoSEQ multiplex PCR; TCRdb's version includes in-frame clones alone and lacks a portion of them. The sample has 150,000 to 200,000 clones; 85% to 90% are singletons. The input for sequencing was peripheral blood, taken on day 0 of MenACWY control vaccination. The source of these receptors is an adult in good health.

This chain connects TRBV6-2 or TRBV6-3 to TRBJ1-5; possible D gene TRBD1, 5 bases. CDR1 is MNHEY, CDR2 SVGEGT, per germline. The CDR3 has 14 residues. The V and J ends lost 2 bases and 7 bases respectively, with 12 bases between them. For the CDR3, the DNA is TGTGCCAGCAGTTACGGGCAGGGCAGGCAGCCCCAGCATTTT. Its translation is CASSYGQGRQPQHF.

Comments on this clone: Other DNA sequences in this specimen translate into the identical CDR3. This CDR3 reads CAWSPTGNTEAFF. CDR3 nucleotide sequence: TGTGCCTGGAGTCCTACAGGGAACACTGAAGCTTTCTTT. The chain combines TRBV30 with TRBJ1-1; possibly TRBD1 for D (5 bases). The CDR3 consists of 13 residues. Germline CDR1 is GTSNPN and CDR2 is SVGIG (reference sequence). V was clipped by 2 bases and J by 1 base, with 8 bases between them.

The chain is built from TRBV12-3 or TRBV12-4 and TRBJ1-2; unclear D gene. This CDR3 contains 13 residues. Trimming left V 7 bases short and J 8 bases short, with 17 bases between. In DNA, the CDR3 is TGTGCCAGCACCCTAAGCCCCGGGCGGGGCTACACCTTC. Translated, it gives CASTLSPGRGYTF.

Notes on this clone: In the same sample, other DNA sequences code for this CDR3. This CDR3 is CASSYSGEQYF. The CDR3 DNA sequence: TGTGCCAGCAGTTACTCGGGCGAGCAGTACTTC. The chain uses TRBV6-5 and TRBJ2-7; D is undetermined. The CDR3 spans 11 residues. The ends were cut back, 0 bases at V and 6 bases at J, with 3 bases in the middle. Germline CDR1 and CDR2: MNHEY and SVGAGI.

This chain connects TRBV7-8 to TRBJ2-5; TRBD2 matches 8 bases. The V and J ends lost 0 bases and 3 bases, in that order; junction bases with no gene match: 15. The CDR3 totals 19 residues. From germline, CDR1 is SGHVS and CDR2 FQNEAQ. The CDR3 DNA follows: TGTGCCAGCAGCTTAGCGCGGGGGGCCGGAGGTCCACTGAAAGAGACCCAGTACTTC. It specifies CASSLARGAGGPLKETQYF.

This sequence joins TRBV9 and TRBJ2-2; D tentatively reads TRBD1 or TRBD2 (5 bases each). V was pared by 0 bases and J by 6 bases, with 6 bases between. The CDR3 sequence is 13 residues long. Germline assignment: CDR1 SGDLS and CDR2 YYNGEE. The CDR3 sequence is CASSVGGSGELFF. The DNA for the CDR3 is TGTGCCAGCAGCGTAGGGGGGTCCGGGGAGCTGTTTTTT.

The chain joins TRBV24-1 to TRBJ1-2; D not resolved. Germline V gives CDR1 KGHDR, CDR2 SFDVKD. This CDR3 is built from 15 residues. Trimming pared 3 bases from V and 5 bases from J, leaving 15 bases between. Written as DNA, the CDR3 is TGTGCCACCAGTGATCCCCGGACGACTTCGTATGGCTACACCTTC. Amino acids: CATSDPRTTSYGYTF.

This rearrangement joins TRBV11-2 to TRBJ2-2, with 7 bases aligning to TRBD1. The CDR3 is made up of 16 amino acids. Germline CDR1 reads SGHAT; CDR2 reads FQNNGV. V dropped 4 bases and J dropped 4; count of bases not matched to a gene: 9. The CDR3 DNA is TGTGCCAGCAGCTCGAACACAGGGGTCGGCACCGGGGAGCTGTTTTTT. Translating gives CASSSNTGVGTGELFF.

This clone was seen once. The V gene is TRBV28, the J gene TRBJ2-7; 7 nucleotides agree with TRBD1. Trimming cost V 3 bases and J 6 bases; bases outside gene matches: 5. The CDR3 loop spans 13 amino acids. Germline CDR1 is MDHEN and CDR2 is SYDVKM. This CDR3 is CASSLGQLSEQYF. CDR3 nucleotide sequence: TGTGCCAGCAGTTTGGGACAGCTATCCGAGCAGTACTTC.

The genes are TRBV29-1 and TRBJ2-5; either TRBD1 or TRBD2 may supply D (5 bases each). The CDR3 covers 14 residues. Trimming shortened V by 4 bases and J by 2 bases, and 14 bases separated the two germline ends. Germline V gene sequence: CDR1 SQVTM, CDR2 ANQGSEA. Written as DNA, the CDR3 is TGCAGCGTTGGTTTGGGGGTACTACAAGAGACCCAGTACTTC. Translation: CSVGLGVLQETQYF.

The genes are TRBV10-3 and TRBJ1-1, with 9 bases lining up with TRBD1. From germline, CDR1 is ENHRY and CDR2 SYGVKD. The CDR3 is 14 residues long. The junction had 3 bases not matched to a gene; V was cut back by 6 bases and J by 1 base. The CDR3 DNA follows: TGTGCCATCAGGGGACAGGGCGGGAACACTGAAGCTTTCTTT. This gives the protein CAIRGQGGNTEAFF.

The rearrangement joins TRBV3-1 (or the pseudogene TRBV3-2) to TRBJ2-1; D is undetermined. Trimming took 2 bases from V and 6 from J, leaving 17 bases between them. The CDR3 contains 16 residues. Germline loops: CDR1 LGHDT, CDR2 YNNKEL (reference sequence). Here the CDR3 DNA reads TGTGCCAGCAGCCAAAATAAAAAGAAGGGCCGCAATGAGCAGTTCTTC. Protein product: CASSQNKKKGRNEQFF.

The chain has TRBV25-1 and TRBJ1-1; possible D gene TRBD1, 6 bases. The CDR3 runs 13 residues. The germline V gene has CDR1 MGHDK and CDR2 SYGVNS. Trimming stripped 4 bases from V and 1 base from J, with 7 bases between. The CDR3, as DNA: TGTGCCAGCAGTGTGGGACAGAACACTGAAGCTTTCTTT. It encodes CASSVGQNTEAFF.

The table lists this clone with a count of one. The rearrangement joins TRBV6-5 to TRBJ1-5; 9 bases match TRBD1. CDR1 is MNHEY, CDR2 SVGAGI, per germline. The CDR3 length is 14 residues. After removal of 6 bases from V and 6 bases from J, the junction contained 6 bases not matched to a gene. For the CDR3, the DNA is TGTGCCAGCAGCGCTGGACAGGGGACTCAGCCCCAGCATTTT. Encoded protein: CASSAGQGTQPQHF.

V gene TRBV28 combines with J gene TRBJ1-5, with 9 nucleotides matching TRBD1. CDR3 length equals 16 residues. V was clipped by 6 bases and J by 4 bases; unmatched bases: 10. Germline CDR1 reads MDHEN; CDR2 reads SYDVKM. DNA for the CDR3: TGTGCCAGCAGGTCCCGTACAGGGGGCCCAAATCAGCCCCAGCATTTT. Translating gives CASRSRTGGPNQPQHF.

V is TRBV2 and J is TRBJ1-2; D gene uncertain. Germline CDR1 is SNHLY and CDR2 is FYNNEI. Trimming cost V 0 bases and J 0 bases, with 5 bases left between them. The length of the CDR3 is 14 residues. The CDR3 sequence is CASSEAGANYGYTF. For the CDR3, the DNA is TGTGCCAGCAGTGAAGCAGGCGCTAACTATGGCTACACCTTC.

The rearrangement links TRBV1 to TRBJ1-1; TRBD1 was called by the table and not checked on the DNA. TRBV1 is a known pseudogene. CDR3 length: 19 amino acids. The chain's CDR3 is CTSSRLPRARGSMNTEAFF. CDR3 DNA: TGCACCAGCAGCCGACTACCGCGTGCCAGGGGATCCATGAACACTGAAGCTTTCTTT.

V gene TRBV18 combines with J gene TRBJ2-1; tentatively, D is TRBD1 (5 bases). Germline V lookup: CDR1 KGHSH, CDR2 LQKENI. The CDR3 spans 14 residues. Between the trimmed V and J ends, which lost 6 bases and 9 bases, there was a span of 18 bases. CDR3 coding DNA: TGTGCCAGCTCCCCTCCCGCAGGGCCCCCTGAGCAGTTCTTC. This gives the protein CASSPPAGPPEQFF.

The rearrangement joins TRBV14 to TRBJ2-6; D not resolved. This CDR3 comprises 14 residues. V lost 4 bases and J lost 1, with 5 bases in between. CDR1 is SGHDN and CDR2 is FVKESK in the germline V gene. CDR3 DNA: TGTGCCAGCAGCCGGTCATCTGGGGCCAACGTCCTGACTTTC. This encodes CASSRSSGANVLTF.

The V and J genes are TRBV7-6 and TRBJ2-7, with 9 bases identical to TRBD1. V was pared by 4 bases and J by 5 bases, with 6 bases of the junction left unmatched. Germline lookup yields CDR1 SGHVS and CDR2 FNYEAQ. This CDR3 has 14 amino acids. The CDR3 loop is CASSSRTGADEQYF. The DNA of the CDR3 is TGTGCCAGCAGCTCCCGGACAGGGGCGGACGAGCAGTACTTC.

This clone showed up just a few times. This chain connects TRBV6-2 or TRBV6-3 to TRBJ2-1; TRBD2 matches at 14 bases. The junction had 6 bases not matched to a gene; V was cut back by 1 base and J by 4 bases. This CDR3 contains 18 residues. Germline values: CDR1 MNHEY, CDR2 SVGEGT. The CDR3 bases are TGTGCCAGCAGTTACTTATCGACTAGCGGGGGGGCATACAATGAGCAGTTCTTC. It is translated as CASSYLSTSGGAYNEQFF.

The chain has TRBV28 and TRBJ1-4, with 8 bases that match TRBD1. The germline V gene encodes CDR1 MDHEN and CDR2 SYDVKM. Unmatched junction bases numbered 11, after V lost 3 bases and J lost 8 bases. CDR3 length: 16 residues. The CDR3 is CASSLGSTGEGEKLFF. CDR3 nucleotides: TGTGCCAGCAGTTTGGGATCGACAGGGGAGGGAGAAAAACTGTTTTTT. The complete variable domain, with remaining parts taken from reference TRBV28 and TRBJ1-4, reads DVKVTQSSRYLVKRTGEKVFLECVQDMDHENMFWYRQDPGLGLRLIYFSYDVKMKEKGDIPEGYSVSREKKERFSLILESASTNQTSMYLCASSLGSTGEGEKLFFGSGTQLSVL.

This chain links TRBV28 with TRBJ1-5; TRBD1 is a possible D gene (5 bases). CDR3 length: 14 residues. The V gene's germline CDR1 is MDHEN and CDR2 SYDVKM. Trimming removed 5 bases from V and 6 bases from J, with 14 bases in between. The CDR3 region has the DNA TGTGCCAGCAGTAAGAGGCAGGGCAGTCAGCCCCAGCATTTT. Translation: CASSKRQGSQPQHF.